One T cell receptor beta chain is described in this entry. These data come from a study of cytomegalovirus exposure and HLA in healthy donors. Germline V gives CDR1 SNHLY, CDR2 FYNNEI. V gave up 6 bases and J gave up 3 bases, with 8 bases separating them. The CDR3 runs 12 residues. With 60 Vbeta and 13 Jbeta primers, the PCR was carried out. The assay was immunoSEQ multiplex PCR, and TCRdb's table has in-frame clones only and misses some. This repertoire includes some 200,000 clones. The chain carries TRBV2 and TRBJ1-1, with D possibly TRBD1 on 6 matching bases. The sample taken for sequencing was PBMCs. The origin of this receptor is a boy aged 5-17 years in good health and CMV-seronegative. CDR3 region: CASRQGYTEAFF. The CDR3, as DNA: TGTGCCAGCAGACAGGGTTACACTGAAGCTTTCTTT.